This TCR beta chain derives from a study of T-cell reconstitution after alpha-beta-depleted transplantation in children. The library targeted TCRbeta and was prepared with unique molecular identifiers. One entry per CDR3 protein, called by TCRdb with MiXCR from the PCR reads. Among some 200,000 distinct CDR3 sequences listed, about 14% were seen once. The V gene's germline CDR1 is SGHRS and CDR2 YFSETQ. Trimming pared 5 bases from V and 4 bases from J, leaving 16 bases between. This CDR3 region has 14 residues. V usage is TRBV5-1 and J usage is TRBJ2-7; TRBD1 might be the D (5 bases). This sample comprised PBMCs from the stem cell graft donor, obtained from the stem cell graft. The sequence came from a human donor who donated a stem cell graft to a child with acute lymphoblastic leukemia. The CDR3 region is CASSPQGVVYEQYF. CDR3 DNA sequence: TGCGCCAGCAGTCCCCAGGGTGTCGTTTACGAGCAGTACTTC.